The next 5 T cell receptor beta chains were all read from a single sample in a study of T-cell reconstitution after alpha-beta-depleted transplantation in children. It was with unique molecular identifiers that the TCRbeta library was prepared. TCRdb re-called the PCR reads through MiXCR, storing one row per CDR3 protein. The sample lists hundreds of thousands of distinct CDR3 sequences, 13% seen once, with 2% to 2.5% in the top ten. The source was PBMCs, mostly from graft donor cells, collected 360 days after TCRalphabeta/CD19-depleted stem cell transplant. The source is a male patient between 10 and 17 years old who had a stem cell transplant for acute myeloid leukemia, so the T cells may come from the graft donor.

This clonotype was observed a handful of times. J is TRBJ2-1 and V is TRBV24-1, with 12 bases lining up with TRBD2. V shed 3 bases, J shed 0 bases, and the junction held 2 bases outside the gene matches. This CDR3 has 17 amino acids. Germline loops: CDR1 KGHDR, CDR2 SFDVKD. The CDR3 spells CATSDATSGSSYNEQFF. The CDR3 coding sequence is TGTGCCACCAGTGATGCGACTAGCGGGAGCTCCTACAATGAGCAGTTCTTC.

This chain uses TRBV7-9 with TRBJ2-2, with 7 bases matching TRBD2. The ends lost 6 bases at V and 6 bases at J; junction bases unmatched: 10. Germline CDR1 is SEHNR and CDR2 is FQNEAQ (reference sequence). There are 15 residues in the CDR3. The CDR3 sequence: CASRVMAGEAGELFF. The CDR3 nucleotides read TGTGCCAGCAGAGTGATGGCGGGGGAGGCCGGGGAGCTGTTTTTT.

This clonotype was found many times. The DNA of the CDR3 is TGTGCCAGCAGCCGACAGGGGGGGTCCTACAATGAGCAGTTCTTC. Translation gives CASSRQGGSYNEQFF. The gene calls are TRBV6-4 and TRBJ2-1, with 9 nucleotides matching TRBD1. This CDR3 is built from 15 residues. Germline V CDR1 and CDR2: MRHNA, SNTAGT. J was trimmed by 1 base and V by 6 bases; bases with no gene match: 4.

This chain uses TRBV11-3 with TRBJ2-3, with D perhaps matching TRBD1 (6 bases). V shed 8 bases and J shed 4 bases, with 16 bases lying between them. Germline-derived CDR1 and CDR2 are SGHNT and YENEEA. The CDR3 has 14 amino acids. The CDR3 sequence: CASASTQGSDTQYF. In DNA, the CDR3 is TGTGCCAGCGCCAGCACGCAGGGGTCAGATACGCAGTATTTT.

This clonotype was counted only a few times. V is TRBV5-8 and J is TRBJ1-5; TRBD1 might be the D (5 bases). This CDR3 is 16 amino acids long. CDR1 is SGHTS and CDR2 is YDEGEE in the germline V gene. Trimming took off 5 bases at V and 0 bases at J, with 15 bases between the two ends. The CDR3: CASRPLGGDSNQPQHF. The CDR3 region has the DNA TGTGCCAGCAGGCCCTTAGGAGGGGATAGCAATCAGCCCCAGCATTTT.